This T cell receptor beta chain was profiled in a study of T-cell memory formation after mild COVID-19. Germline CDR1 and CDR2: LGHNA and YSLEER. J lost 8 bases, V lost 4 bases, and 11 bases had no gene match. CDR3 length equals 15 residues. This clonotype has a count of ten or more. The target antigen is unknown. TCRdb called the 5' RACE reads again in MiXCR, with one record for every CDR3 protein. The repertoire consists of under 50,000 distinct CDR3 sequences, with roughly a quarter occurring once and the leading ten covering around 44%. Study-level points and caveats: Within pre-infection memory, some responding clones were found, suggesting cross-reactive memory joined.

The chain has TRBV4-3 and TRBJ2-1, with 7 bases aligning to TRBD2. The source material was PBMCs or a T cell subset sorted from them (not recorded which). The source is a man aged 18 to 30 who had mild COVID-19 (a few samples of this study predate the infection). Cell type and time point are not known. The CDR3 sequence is CASSPGGPEPHEQFF. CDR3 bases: TGCGCCAGCAGCCCGGGGGGACCCGAGCCCCATGAGCAGTTCTTC.